Detailed here is one TCR beta chain. Its antigen remains unidentified. The germline V and J ends were trimmed by 2 bases and 4 bases, with 11 bases remaining between them. The germline CDR1 and CDR2 sequences are GTSNPN and SVGIG (reference sequence). This CDR3 has 14 amino acids. This specimen comes from a study of a mutant IDH1 vaccine in newly diagnosed glioma. Across the whole study: Treated patients, about 60% male and about 38% female, averaged 40.4 years of age. Before enrollment, the patients had been treated with radiotherapy alone, temozolomide alone, or both together. Most of them had received both. Regarding the study as a whole: Shifts in the top peripheral T cell clonotypes seemed unrelated to pseudoprogression.

Assay used: immunoSEQ multiplex PCR; TCRdb lists only in-frame clones, some missing. The table shows 20,000 to 25,000 clones, with roughly 88% occurring only once. Specified time point: baseline, week 1 (first vaccination visit). Treatment described: pre-vaccination baseline after standard-of-care therapy. The source was PBMCs, collected from a glioma patient treated with radiotherapy, temozolomide or both. This receptor was identified in a man aged 40-49 years with glioma. The gene calls are TRBV30 and TRBJ2-2, with D possibly TRBD2 on 6 matching bases. In DNA, the CDR3 is TGTGCCTGGAGTTTCGGGGGATTCACCGGGGAGCTGTTTTTT. Its protein product is CAWSFGGFTGELFF.